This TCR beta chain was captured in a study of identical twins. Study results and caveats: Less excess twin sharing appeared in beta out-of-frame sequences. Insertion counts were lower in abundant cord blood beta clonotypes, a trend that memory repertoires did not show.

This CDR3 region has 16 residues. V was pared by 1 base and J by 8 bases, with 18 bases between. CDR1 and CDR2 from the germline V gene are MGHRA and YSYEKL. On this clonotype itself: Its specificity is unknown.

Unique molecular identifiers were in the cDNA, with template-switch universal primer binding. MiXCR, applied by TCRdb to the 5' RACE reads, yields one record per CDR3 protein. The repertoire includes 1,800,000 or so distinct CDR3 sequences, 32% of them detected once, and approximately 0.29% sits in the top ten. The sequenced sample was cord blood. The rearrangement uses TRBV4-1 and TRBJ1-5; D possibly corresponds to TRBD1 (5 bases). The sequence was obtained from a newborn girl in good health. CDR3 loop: CASSQVGAGKLEPQHF. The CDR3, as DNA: TGCGCCAGCAGCCAAGTCGGGGCGGGGAAATTGGAGCCCCAGCATTTT.